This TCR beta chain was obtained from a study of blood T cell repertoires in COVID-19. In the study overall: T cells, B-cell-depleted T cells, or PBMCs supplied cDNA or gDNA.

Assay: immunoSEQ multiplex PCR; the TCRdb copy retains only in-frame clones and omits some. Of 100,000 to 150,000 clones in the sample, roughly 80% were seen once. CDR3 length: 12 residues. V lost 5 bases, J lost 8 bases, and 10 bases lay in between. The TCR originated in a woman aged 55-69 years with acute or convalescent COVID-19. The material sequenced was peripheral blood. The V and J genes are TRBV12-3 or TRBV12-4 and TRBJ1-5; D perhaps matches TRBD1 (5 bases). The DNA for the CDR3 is TGTGCCAGCAGTGCAGGGTTTGAGCCCCAGCATTTT. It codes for CASSAGFEPQHF.